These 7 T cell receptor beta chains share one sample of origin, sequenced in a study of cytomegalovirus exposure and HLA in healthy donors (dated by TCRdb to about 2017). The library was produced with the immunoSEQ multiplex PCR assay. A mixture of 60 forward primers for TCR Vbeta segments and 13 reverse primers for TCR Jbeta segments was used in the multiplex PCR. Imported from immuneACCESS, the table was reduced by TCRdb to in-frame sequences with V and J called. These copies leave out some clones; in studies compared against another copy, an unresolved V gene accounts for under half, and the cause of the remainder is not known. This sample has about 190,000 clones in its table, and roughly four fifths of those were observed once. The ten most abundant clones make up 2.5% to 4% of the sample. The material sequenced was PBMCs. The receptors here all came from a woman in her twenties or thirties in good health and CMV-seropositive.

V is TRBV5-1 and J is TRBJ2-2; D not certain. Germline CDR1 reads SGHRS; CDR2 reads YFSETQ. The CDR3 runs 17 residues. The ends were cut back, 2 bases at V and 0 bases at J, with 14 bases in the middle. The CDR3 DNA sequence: TGCGCCAGCAGCTTTCCCGAGGCGGAACCGAACACCGGGGAGCTGTTTTTT. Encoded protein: CASSFPEAEPNTGELFF.

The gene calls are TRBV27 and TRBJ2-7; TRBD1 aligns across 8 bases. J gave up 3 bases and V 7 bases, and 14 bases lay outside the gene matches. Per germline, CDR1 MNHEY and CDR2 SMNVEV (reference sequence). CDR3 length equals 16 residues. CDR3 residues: CASNDRGPSLVYEQYF. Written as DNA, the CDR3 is TGTGCCAGCAATGACAGGGGCCCCTCCCTCGTCTACGAGCAGTACTTC.

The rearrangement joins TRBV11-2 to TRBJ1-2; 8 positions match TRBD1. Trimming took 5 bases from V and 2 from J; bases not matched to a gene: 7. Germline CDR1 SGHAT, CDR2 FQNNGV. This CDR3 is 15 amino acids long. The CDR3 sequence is CASSTIRDRNYGYTF. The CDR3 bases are TGTGCCAGCAGCACCATCCGGGACAGGAACTATGGCTACACCTTC.

CDR3 coding DNA: TGTGCCAGCAGGAGGCCGGGACAGGGGGGCTATGGCTACACCTTC. Encoded protein: CASRRPGQGGYGYTF. The chain joins TRBV6-5 to TRBJ1-2; 11 bases are a match to TRBD1. Germline assignment: CDR1 MNHEY and CDR2 SVGAGI. CDR3 length: 15 amino acids. V shed 6 bases and J 4 bases; nucleotides not matched to a gene: 7.

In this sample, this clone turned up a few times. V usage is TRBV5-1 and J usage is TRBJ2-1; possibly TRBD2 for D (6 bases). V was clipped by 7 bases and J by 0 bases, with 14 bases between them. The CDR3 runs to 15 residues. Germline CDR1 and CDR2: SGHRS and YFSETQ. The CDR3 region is CASGGRGSSYNEQFF. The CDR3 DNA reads TGCGCCAGCGGAGGACGGGGGAGCTCCTACAATGAGCAGTTCTTC.

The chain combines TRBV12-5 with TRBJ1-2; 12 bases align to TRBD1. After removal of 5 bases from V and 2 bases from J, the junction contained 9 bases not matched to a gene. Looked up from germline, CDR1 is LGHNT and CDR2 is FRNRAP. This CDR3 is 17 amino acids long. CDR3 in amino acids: CASGLGGTGGANYGYTF. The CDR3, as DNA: TGTGCTAGTGGTCTCGGAGGGACAGGGGGCGCGAACTATGGCTACACCTTC.

The CDR3 region is CASSRDRVGNSPLHF. The CDR3 coding sequence is TGCGCCAGCAGCCGCGACAGGGTCGGAAATTCACCCCTCCACTTT. The chain combines TRBV5-1 with TRBJ1-6; TRBD1 agrees at 7 bases. J gave up 7 bases and V 4 bases, and 8 bases lay outside the gene matches. Per germline, CDR1 SGHRS and CDR2 YFSETQ. The CDR3 has 15 residues.